Listed here are 27 T cell receptor beta chains from one sample, sequenced in a study of cytomegalovirus exposure and HLA in healthy donors. The protocol was immunoSEQ multiplex PCR, while the TCRdb copy is restricted to in-frame clones and leaves out a portion. The table lists tens of thousands of clones, 85% to 95% of them singletons. The sequenced sample was PBMCs. These receptors came from a man aged 18 to 29 in good health and CMV-seronegative.

V usage is TRBV7-8 and J usage is TRBJ2-7; D gene uncertain. V lost 5 bases and J lost 1, with 9 bases in between. The CDR3 is 13 residues long. CDR1 is SGHVS, CDR2 FQNEAQ, per germline. The DNA of the CDR3 is TGTGCCAGCAGCCCAAGCATGTCCTACGAGCAGTACTTC. Residues: CASSPSMSYEQYF.

The chain links TRBV4-3 to TRBJ2-1, with TRBD1 as a possible D gene (5 bases). V lost 0 bases to trimming and J lost 3 bases, with 15 bases between them. The CDR3 is 17 amino acids. Germline CDR1 and CDR2: LGHNA and YSLEER. CDR3 DNA: TGCGCCAGCAGCCAAGATATCGACAGCCGAATCTACAATGAGCAGTTCTTC. Amino acids: CASSQDIDSRIYNEQFF.

In the case of this clone: At one end the junction does not follow the germline gene, possibly because of a read error. The chain couples TRBV4-1 to TRBJ2-3; 12 bases match TRBD2. Germline V gene lookup returns CDR1 MGHRA and CDR2 YSYEKL. The CDR3 covers 13 residues. In DNA, the CDR3 is TGCGCCAGCAGCCAATTTGGACTAGCGGGGCCTCTATTT. It encodes CASSQFGLAGPLF.

A single count supports this clone. This rearrangement joins TRBV7-9 to TRBJ1-2; D gene uncertain. The CDR3 loop spans 14 amino acids. Germline loops: CDR1 SEHNR, CDR2 FQNEAQ (reference sequence). Trimming cost V 4 bases and J 0 bases, with 9 bases left between them. The CDR3 protein is CASSSTQANYGYTF. The CDR3 DNA reads TGTGCCAGCAGCTCAACGCAGGCTAACTATGGCTACACCTTC.

CDR3 sequence: CASSRRDSDEQYF. The CDR3 nucleotides are TGTGCCAGCAGTCGCCGGGACAGCGACGAGCAGTACTTC. This chain joins TRBV27 and TRBJ2-7, with 7 bases aligning to TRBD1. V shed 5 bases, J shed 5 bases, and the junction held 6 bases outside the gene matches. This CDR3 spans 13 amino acids. Germline-derived CDR1 and CDR2 are MNHEY and SMNVEV (reference sequence).

The chain has TRBV15 and TRBJ2-3; D may be TRBD2 (6 bases). Trimming cost V 1 base and J 0 bases, with 11 bases left between them. Germline CDR1 is LNHNV and CDR2 is YYDKDF (reference sequence). This CDR3 region has 16 residues. The DNA of the CDR3 is TGTGCCACCAGCAGAGGAGAGGCGGGAAGCACAGATACGCAGTATTTT. Its translation is CATSRGEAGSTDTQYF.

The rearrangement joins TRBV27 to TRBJ1-6; 9 positions match TRBD1. Losses at the gene ends were 8 bases for V and 8 bases for J; bases not matched to a gene: 16. CDR3 length equals 17 residues. Germline V gene sequence: CDR1 MNHEY, CDR2 SMNVEV (reference sequence). CDR3 coding DNA: TGTGCCAGCGGACGAGAACTACAGGGGGCGTGGGATTCACCCCTCCACTTT. Translating it yields CASGRELQGAWDSPLHF.

This CDR3 is CASSPGGTHMNTEAFF. DNA for the CDR3: TGCGCCAGCAGCCCAGGGGGCACCCACATGAACACTGAAGCTTTCTTT. The chain carries TRBV5-1 and TRBJ1-1, with 8 bases matching TRBD1. The CDR3 is 16 residues long. V dropped 4 bases and J dropped 0; count of bases not matched to a gene: 8. The germline V gene has CDR1 SGHRS and CDR2 YFSETQ. The full variable domain, in which reference TRBV5-1 and TRBJ1-1 provide the parts outside the CDR3, is KAGVTQTPRYLIKTRGQQVTLSCSPISGHRSVSWYQQTPGQGLQFLFEYFSETQRNKGNFPGRFSGRQFSNSRSEMNVSTLELGDSALYLCASSPGGTHMNTEAFFGQGTRLTVV.

The V call is TRBV9, the J call TRBJ1-1; tentatively, D is TRBD1 (6 bases). Germline CDR1 reads SGDLS; CDR2 reads YYNGEE. This CDR3 is 15 amino acids long. The germline V and J ends were trimmed by 4 bases and 3 bases, with 16 bases remaining between them. In DNA form, the CDR3 reads TGTGCCAGCAGCCCCCTGGACAGCGGTTACACTGAAGCTTTCTTT. It codes for CASSPLDSGYTEAFF.

V is TRBV4-1 and J is TRBJ2-7, with a possible D match to TRBD2 (6 bases). The CDR3 is 12 residues long. V gave up 9 bases and J gave up 9 bases, with 18 bases separating them. Germline V gives CDR1 MGHRA, CDR2 YSYEKL. CDR3 amino acids: CASSGLRTAQYF. CDR3 sequence (DNA): TGCGCCAGTTCGGGACTTAGGACTGCGCAGTACTTC.

This chain joins TRBV11-3 and TRBJ1-1; no definite D call. The germline V and J ends were trimmed by 0 bases and 2 bases, with 7 bases remaining between them. Germline lookup yields CDR1 SGHNT and CDR2 YENEEA. The length of the CDR3 is 14 residues. CDR3 DNA: TGTGCCAGCAGCTTAGATATACTCAACACTGAAGCTTTCTTT. It encodes CASSLDILNTEAFF.

The chain is built from TRBV5-6 and TRBJ1-4; 9 positions match TRBD1. Trimming at V came to 4 bases and at J to 6 bases, leaving 4 bases not matched to a gene. Per germline, CDR1 SGHDT and CDR2 YYEEEE. The CDR3 has 14 amino acids. CDR3 amino acids: CASSGGTGYEKLFF. CDR3 DNA: TGTGCCAGCAGCGGCGGGACAGGGTATGAAAAACTGTTTTTT.

The CDR3 DNA reads as TGTGCCAGCTCACCGGGAGACAGGGGGTCCCACGAGCAGTACTTC. Amino acids: CASSPGDRGSHEQYF. The chain uses TRBV18 and TRBJ2-7; 9 bases are shared with TRBD1. This CDR3 region has 15 residues. V shed 3 bases, J shed 5 bases, and the junction held 8 bases outside the gene matches. CDR1 and CDR2 from the germline V gene are KGHSH and LQKENI.

The V and J genes are TRBV6-6 and TRBJ1-2; possibly TRBD1 for D (6 bases). This CDR3 has 12 residues. Germline-derived CDR1 and CDR2 are MNHNY and SVGAGI (reference sequence). V lost 7 bases and J lost 6, with 12 bases in between. The CDR3 loop reads CASTHYRDGYTF. CDR3 sequence (DNA): TGTGCCAGCACCCATTACAGGGATGGCTACACCTTC.

The chain links TRBV7-6 to TRBJ2-5; no definite D call. The length of the CDR3 is 15 residues. Germline V gives CDR1 SGHVS, CDR2 FNYEAQ. The germline V and J ends were trimmed by 3 bases and 1 base, with 12 bases remaining between them. CDR3 coding DNA: TGTGCCAGCAGCTTTCGGGTGAGACCCCAAGAGACCCAGTACTTC. Its protein is CASSFRVRPQETQYF.

This chain joins TRBV5-1 and TRBJ2-2, with 8 bases that match TRBD2. Trimming took 0 bases from V and 5 from J; bases not matched to a gene: 6. Germline V gene sequence: CDR1 SGHRS, CDR2 YFSETQ. This CDR3 has 16 residues. For the CDR3, the DNA is TGCGCCAGCAGCTTGGCCGGGACTAGTAAAACCGGGGAGCTGTTTTTT. Translation gives CASSLAGTSKTGELFF.

J is TRBJ1-4 and V is TRBV27; weak D call: TRBD1 (5 bases). CDR1 is MNHEY, CDR2 SMNVEV, per germline (reference sequence). Trimming stripped 1 base from V and 4 bases from J, with 10 bases between. CDR3 length: 15 residues. CDR3 in amino acids: CASSLFPGLNEKLFF. The CDR3, as DNA: TGTGCCAGCAGTTTATTCCCAGGGCTTAATGAAAAACTGTTTTTT.

The rearrangement uses TRBV2 and TRBJ1-2; a possible D gene is TRBD1 (6 bases). Trimming shortened V by 10 bases and J by 4 bases, and 16 bases separated the two germline ends. The CDR3 extends over 13 amino acids. Germline V gene data show CDR1 as SNHLY and CDR2 as FYNNEI. CDR3 sequence: CAITLGQLYGYTF. CDR3 sequence (DNA): TGTGCCATAACGCTCGGACAGCTCTATGGCTACACCTTC.

This clone was recorded once. V is TRBV10-2 and J is TRBJ2-7; 7 nucleotides match TRBD1. Germline-derived CDR1 and CDR2 are WSHSY and SAAADI. The CDR3 sequence is 13 residues long. Trimming removed 8 bases from V and 2 bases from J; junction bases left unmatched: 6. The CDR3 nucleotides are TGCGCCAGCGGGGACAGTTACCCCTACGAGCAGTACTTC. This gives the protein CASGDSYPYEQYF.

This clone appeared a single time. The V gene is TRBV11-2, the J gene TRBJ2-3, with D tentatively TRBD2 (6 bases). The CDR3 extends over 13 amino acids. CDR1 and CDR2 (germline): SGHAT, FQNNGV. V lost 4 bases to trimming and J lost 6 bases, with 11 bases between them. In nucleotides, the CDR3 is TGTGCCAGCAGCTCGACTAGTTTCGATACGCAGTATTTT. This codes for CASSSTSFDTQYF.

This clone was counted once. V gene TRBV19 combines with J gene TRBJ2-4; 12 bases agree with TRBD1. The CDR3 loop spans 14 amino acids. Germline-derived CDR1 and CDR2 are LNHDA and SQIVND (reference sequence). Trimming at V came to 5 bases and at J to 15 bases, leaving 11 bases not matched to a gene. The CDR3 nucleotides read TGTGCCAGTAGTTTTGGGACAGGGGGCGTATCTCGGTACTTC. This sequence encodes CASSFGTGGVSRYF.

The rearrangement uses TRBV5-1 and TRBJ1-1; 8 nucleotides line up with TRBD1. The trim removed 6 bases at V and 1 base at J, leaving 5 bases unmatched. CDR1 is SGHRS and CDR2 is YFSETQ in the germline V gene. CDR3 length: 14 amino acids. The CDR3 reads CASTPGTGNTEAFF. The DNA for the CDR3 is TGCGCCAGCACCCCTGGGACAGGGAACACTGAAGCTTTCTTT.

The rearrangement joins TRBV18 to TRBJ2-7; 7 bases are shared with TRBD1. Germline lookup yields CDR1 KGHSH and CDR2 LQKENI. With V trimmed by 8 bases and J by 2 bases, 15 bases remained unmatched. CDR3 length: 16 amino acids. The CDR3 DNA reads TGTGCCAGCACGAAACAGGGGAGCAGGCTTACCTACGAGCAGTACTTC. Its translation is CASTKQGSRLTYEQYF.

The chain has TRBV4-3 and TRBJ2-5; possible D gene TRBD1, 6 bases. The germline V gene encodes CDR1 LGHNA and CDR2 YSLEER. Trimming removed 0 bases from V and 6 bases from J, with 11 bases in between. The CDR3 is made up of 14 amino acids. Written as DNA, the CDR3 is TGCGCCAGCAGCCAAGAAACAGGGTTTCAGACCCAGTACTTC. Residues: CASSQETGFQTQYF.

The chain couples TRBV2 to TRBJ1-4; TRBD1 is a possible D gene (5 bases). The germline V gene encodes CDR1 SNHLY and CDR2 FYNNEI. The CDR3 is 15 residues long. Deletions cut 6 bases from V and 0 bases from J, with 11 bases between. CDR3 sequence: CASSLQGTTNEKLFF. CDR3 sequence (DNA): TGTGCCAGCAGCCTCCAGGGCACAACTAATGAAAAACTGTTTTTT.

The chain joins TRBV2 to TRBJ1-1; D might be TRBD1 (5 bases). V lost 9 bases and J 4 bases, leaving 12 bases between the germline ends. The CDR3 spans 12 residues. Germline loops: CDR1 SNHLY, CDR2 FYNNEI. CDR3 coding DNA: TGTGCCAGTACACAGGTAATCACTGAAGCTTTCTTT. Translated, it gives CASTQVITEAFF. The complete variable domain, with remaining parts taken from reference TRBV2 and TRBJ1-1, reads EPEVTQTPSHQVTQMGQEVILRCVPISNHLYFYWYRQILGQKVEFLVSFYNNEISEKSEIFDDQFSVERPDGSNFTLKIRSTKLEDSAMYFCASTQVITEAFFGQGTRLTVV.

The rearrangement uses TRBV7-9 and TRBJ1-3, with D possibly TRBD1 on 5 matching bases. The V and J ends lost 11 bases and 0 bases respectively, with 11 bases between them. This CDR3 spans 13 amino acids. Germline V lookup: CDR1 SEHNR, CDR2 FQNEAQ (reference sequence). DNA for the CDR3: TGTGCCTCCAGGGACTCCTCTGGAAACACCATATATTTT. This sequence encodes CASRDSSGNTIYF.